These T cell receptor beta chains were read from a single sample in a study of T cells after yellow fever vaccination. Using its own MiXCR run on the 5' RACE reads, TCRdb lists one record per CDR3 protein. The table records about 550,000 distinct CDR3 sequences, about 19% of them present only once. The source material was PBMCs, sampled 15 days after the yellow fever booster vaccination. These receptors all stem from a man aged 25 to 40 who received the YFV17D yellow fever vaccine. CDR3s include the opening cysteine and the closing phenylalanine or tryptophan. A D gene is named only where the DNA matches it firmly. For some rows the clone size is stated as once, few or many, or as a class when expanded; others skip it.

TRBJ2-1 TRBD1 NA TRBV5-1 TGCGCCAGCAGCTCTACAGGGGTGGCTACGAATGAGCAGTTCTTC CASSSTGVATNEQFF
TRBJ2-5 NA NA TRBV3-1 TGTGCCAGCAGCCAAGATTTAGAGGGAGCAAAGAAGACCCAGTACTTC CASSQDLEGAKKTQYF
TRBJ2-3 TRBD2 many TRBV20-1 TGCAGTGCTGAATCTAGCGGGGGCACAGATACGCAGTATTTT CSAESSGGTDTQYF
TRBJ2-1 TRBD2 few TRBV12-3/TRBV12-4 TGTGCCAGCAGTTTAGCAGGGACTAGCGGGGGAAATGAGCAGTTCTTC CASSLAGTSGGNEQFF
TRBJ2-3 TRBD1 NA TRBV7-8 TGTGCCAGCAGCTTAGAAGGGACAGGGACGCAGTATTTT CASSLEGTGTQYF
TRBJ2-3 NA NA TRBV12-3/TRBV12-4 TGTGCCAGCAGCCCCGGAGCCACGCAGTATTTT CASSPGATQYF
TRBJ2-7 TRBD2 few TRBV11-2 TGTGCCAGCAGCCCTCTTGGCGGGAGGTTCTCCTACGAGCAGTACTTC CASSPLGGRFSYEQYF
TRBJ2-7 NA NA TRBV20-1 TGCAGTGCTACTAGGGAAACCTACGAGCAGTACTTC CSATRETYEQYF
TRBJ1-2 NA NA TRBV20-1 TGCAGTGCTAGTCAGGCCAGGGGACACGCTTATGGCTACACCTTC CSASQARGHAYGYTF
TRBJ1-2 NA NA TRBV6-2/TRBV6-3 TGTGCCAGCAGTTTTCGGGCGGACTATGGCTACACCTTC CASSFRADYGYTF
TRBJ2-3 NA few TRBV27 TGTGCCAGCGCCCCCAGGCCCACAGATACGCAGTATTTT CASAPRPTDTQYF
TRBJ2-1 TRBD2 few TRBV19 TGTGCCAGTAGTGCCCGCGGGGGCTCCTACAATGAGCAGTTCTTC CASSARGGSYNEQFF
TRBJ2-7 TRBD2 NA TRBV28 TGTGCCAGCAGTTTACCACTAGCGGGGAGCTCCTACGAGCAGTACTTC CASSLPLAGSSYEQYF
TRBJ1-2 NA NA TRBV7-8 TGTGCCAGCAGCTTAGAACTGGGTGGCTACACCTTC CASSLELGGYTF
TRBJ2-2 TRBD1 NA TRBV20-1 TGCAGTACCCGAACAGGGGGCACCGGGGAGCTGTTTTTT CSTRTGGTGELFF
TRBJ2-4 NA NA TRBV7-8 TGTGCCAGCAGCTCTGGGAGGGGGCGTTTGATGTACTTC CASSSGRGRLMYF
TRBJ1-1 NA few TRBV4-2 TGTGCCAGCAGCCAAGATAGAGACAGTAACACTGAAGCTTTCTTT CASSQDRDSNTEAFF
TRBJ1-1 NA few TRBV5-5 TGTGCCAGCAGAAACTCGTACACCGTCCCTGAAGCTTTCTTT CASRNSYTVPEAFF
TRBJ1-3 NA NA TRBV7-2 TGTGCCAGCAGCATAACAGGGACTGGAAACACCATATATTTT CASSITGTGNTIYF
TRBJ2-5 NA NA TRBV29-1 TGCAGCGGGACGGGACTGCAAGAGACCCAGTACTTC CSGTGLQETQYF
TRBJ1-4 TRBD1 many TRBV20-1 TGCAGTGCGGACCCAGGGGGGCTAGACGAAAAACTGTTTTTT CSADPGGLDEKLFF
TRBJ2-1 TRBD2 NA TRBV15 TGTGCCACCAGCGTCCGGACTAGCGGGAGCGGGGAGCAGTTCTTC CATSVRTSGSGEQFF
TRBJ2-7 TRBD1 NA TRBV6-2/TRBV6-3 TGTGCCAGCAGCTTCCTTCAAGACAGGGAAGCCTACGAGCAGTACTTC CASSFLQDREAYEQYF
TRBJ2-1 NA NA TRBV29-1 TGCAGCGTGGCGGGCAGGGGCTACAATGAGCAGTTCTTC CSVAGRGYNEQFF
TRBJ2-2 NA few TRBV25-1 TGTGCCAGCCGTCTTGGGGCCACCGGGGAGCTGTTTTTT CASRLGATGELFF
TRBJ2-2 TRBD1 few TRBV12-3/TRBV12-4 TGTGCCAGCAGCACTTTTTTGGGACAGGAACCTTATAACACCGGGGAGCTGTTTTTT CASSTFLGQEPYNTGELFF
TRBJ2-7 TRBD1 few TRBV20-1 TGCAATCTTGGGACAGGGGCGGACGAGCAGTACTTC CNLGTGADEQYF
TRBJ2-1 NA few TRBV10-3 TGTGCCATCAGTGACCGCAATGAGCAGTTCTTC CAISDRNEQFF
TRBJ2-1 TRBD2 NA TRBV27 TGTGCCAGCCAGACCCGGGGACTAGCTGGCGATGAGCAGTTCTTC CASQTRGLAGDEQFF
TRBJ1-6 NA few TRBV7-2 TGTGCCAGCAGCCCGTCAACAGGTTTCTTTAATCCCCTCCACTTT CASSPSTGFFNPLHF
TRBJ2-2 NA few TRBV12-3/TRBV12-4 TGTGCCACTAGTAGCGTTCCCGGGGAGCTGTTTTTT CATSSVPGELFF
TRBJ2-3 TRBD2 few TRBV20-1 TGCAGTGCTAGAGGCGGTACGACTAGCGGGAGGGCCATCGGCACAGATACGCAGTATTTT CSARGGTTSGRAIGTDTQYF
TRBJ1-1 NA few TRBV7-3 TGTGCCAGCAGCTTAAGCCCGGGCTCAAGAACTGAAGCTTTCTTT CASSLSPGSRTEAFF
TRBJ2-7 NA NA TRBV28 TGTGCCAGCAGAGACCTGACTCTTTCCTACGAGCAGTACTTC CASRDLTLSYEQYF
TRBJ2-1 TRBD1 few TRBV5-1 TGCGCCAGCCGACCCTCGGGGGACAGGGTAGGAGATGAGCAGTTCTTC CASRPSGDRVGDEQFF
TRBJ2-1 TRBD2 few TRBV20-1 TGCAGTGCTGGGCTAGCGGTCTACAATGAGCAGTTCTTC CSAGLAVYNEQFF
TRBJ2-1 TRBD2 NA TRBV27 TGTGCCAGCACAAATGGGACTAGCGGGAGGTTCTTC CASTNGTSGRFF
TRBJ2-2 NA NA TRBV27 TGTGCCAGCAGGACTAGGACCAACACCGGGGAGCTGTTTTTT CASRTRTNTGELFF
TRBJ1-4 NA NA TRBV6-1 TGTGCCAGCAGTGCCCTTATCGGGGGGCGGGATGAAAAACTGTTTTTT CASSALIGGRDEKLFF
TRBJ2-7 NA few TRBV29-1 NA CSVGSGTGECYF
TRBJ2-1 NA few TRBV19 TGTGCCAGTAGTATCGGGGCGGGGCCGAACAATGAGCAGTTCTTC CASSIGAGPNNEQFF
TRBJ2-3 NA few TRBV29-1 TGCAGCGTCCACGGGGGAGCAGATACGCAGTATTTT CSVHGGADTQYF
TRBJ2-4 NA NA TRBV5-1 TGCGCCAGCAGCTCCTTAGGGGATTTCATTCAGTACTTC CASSSLGDFIQYF
TRBJ2-3 NA NA TRBV5-1 TGCGCCAGCAGTGGCAGTGACCACACAGATACGCAGTATTTT CASSGSDHTDTQYF
TRBJ2-1 TRBD1 few TRBV4-3 TGCGCCAGCAGCAGGACAGGGGTAGGTGCGCATGAGCAGTTCTTC CASSRTGVGAHEQFF
TRBJ1-1 NA many TRBV12-3/TRBV12-4 TGTGCCAGCAGTTTTCTGACTGAAGCTTTCTTT CASSFLTEAFF
TRBJ2-3 NA NA TRBV18 TGTGCCAGCTCACCACCTTCAGCAGCAGATACGCAGTATTTT CASSPPSAADTQYF
TRBJ2-3 TRBD2 few TRBV5-1 TGCGCCAGCAGCTATGCGACTAGCGCGGTCGCAGATACGCAGTATTTT CASSYATSAVADTQYF
TRBJ2-1 TRBD1 few TRBV10-2 TGCGCCAGCAGACCGGGACAGGGGGGGAATGAGCAGTTCTTC CASRPGQGGNEQFF
TRBJ1-5 NA NA TRBV4-3 TGCGCCAGCAGCCAAGATCTGCCAGGGAAAAAGCCCCAGCATTTT CASSQDLPGKKPQHF